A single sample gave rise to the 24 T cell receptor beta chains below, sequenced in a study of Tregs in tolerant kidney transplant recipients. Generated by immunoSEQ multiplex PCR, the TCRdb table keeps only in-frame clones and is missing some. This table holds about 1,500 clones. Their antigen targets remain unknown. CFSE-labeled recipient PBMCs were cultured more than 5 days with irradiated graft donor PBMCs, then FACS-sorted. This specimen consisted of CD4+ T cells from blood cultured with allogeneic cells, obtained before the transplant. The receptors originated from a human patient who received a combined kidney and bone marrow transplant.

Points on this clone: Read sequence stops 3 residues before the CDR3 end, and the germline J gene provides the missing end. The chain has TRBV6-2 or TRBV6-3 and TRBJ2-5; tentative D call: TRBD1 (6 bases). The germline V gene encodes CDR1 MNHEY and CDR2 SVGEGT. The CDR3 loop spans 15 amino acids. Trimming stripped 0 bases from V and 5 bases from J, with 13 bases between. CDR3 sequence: CASSYSQGVGETQYF. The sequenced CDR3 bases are TGTGCCAGCAGTTACTCACAGGGAGTGGGGGAGACC.

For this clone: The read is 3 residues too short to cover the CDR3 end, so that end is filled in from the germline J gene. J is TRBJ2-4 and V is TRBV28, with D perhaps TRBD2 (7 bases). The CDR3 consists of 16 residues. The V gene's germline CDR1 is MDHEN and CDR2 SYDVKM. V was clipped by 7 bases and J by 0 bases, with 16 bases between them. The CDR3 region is CASKVGGHGAKNIQYF. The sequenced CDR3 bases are TGTGCCAGCAAGGTGGGGGGGCATGGAGCCAAAAACATT.

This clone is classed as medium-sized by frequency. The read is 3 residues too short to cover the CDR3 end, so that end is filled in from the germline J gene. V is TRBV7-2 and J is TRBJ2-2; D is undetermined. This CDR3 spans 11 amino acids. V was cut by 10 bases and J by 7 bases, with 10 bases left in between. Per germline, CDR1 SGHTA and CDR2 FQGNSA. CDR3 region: CATSVGGELFF. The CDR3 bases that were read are TGTGCCACCTCCGTCGGCGGGGAG.

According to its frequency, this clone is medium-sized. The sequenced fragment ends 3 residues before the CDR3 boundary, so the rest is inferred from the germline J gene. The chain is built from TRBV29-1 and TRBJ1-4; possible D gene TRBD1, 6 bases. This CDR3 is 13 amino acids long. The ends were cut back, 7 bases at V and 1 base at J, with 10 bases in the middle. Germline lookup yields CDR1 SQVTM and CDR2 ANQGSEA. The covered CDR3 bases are TGCAGCGCTACAGGGTTAACTAATGAAAAA. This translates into CSATGLTNEK. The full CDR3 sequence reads CSATGLTNEKLFF.

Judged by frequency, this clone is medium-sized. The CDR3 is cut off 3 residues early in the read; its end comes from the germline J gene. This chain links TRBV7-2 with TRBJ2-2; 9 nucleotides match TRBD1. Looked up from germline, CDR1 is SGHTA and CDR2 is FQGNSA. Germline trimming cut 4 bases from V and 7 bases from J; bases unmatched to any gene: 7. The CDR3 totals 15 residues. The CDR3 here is CASSYGTGRGGELFF. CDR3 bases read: TGTGCCAGCAGCTACGGGACAGGGAGGGGCGGGGAG.

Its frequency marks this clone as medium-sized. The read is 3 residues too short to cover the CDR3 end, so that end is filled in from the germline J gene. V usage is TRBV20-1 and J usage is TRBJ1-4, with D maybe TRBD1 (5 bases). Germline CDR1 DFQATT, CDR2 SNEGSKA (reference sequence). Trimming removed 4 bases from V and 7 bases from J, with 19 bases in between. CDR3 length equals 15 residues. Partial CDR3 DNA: TGCAGTGCTAAGCCCGGGGGGGGAGGAAGTGAAAAA. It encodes CSAKPGGGGSEK. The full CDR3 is CSAKPGGGGSEKLFF.

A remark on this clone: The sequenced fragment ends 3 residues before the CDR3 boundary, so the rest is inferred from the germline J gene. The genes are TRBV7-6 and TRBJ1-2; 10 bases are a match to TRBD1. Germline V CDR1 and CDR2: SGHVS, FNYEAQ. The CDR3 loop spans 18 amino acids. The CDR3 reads CASSPGLGDRGLLLDYTF. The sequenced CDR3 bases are TGTGCCAGCAGCCCTGGTTTGGGGGACAGGGGTTTGCTCCTCGAC.

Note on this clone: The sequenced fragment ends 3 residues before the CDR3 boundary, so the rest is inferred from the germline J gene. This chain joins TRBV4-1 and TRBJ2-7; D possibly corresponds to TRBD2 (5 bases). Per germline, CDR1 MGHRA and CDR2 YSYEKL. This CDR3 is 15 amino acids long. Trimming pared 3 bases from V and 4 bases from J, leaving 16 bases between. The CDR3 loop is CASSHGRGQRYEQYF. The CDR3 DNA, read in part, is TGCGCCAGCAGCCACGGTCGCGGGCAGCGGTACGAG.

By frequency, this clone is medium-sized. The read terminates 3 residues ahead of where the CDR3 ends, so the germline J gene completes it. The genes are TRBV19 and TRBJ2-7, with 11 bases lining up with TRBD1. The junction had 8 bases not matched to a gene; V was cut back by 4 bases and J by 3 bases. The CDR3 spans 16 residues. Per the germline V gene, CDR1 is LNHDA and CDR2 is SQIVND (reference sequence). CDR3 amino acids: CASSRIRGQGGYEQYF. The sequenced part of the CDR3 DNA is TGTGCCAGTAGTAGAATTCGGGGACAGGGGGGCTACGAG. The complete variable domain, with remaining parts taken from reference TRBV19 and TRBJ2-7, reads DGGITQSPKYLFRKEGQNVTLSCEQNLNHDAMYWYRQDPGQGLRLIYYSQIVNDFQKGDIAEGYSVSREKKESFPLTVTSAQKNPTAFYLCASSRIRGQGGYEQYFGPGTRLTVT.

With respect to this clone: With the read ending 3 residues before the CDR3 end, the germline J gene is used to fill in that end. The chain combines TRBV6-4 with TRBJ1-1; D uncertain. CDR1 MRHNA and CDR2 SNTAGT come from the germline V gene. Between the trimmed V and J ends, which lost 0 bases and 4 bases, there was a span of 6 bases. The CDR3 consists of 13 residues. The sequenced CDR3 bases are TGTGCCAGCAGTGACTCCTTCGGCACTGAA. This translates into CASSDSFGTE. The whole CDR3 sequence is CASSDSFGTEAFF.

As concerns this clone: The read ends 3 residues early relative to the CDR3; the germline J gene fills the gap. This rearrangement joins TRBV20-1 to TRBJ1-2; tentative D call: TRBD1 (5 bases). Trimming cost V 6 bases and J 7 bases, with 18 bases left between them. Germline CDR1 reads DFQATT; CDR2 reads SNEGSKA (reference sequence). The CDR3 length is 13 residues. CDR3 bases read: TGCAGTGCCAATCGTAGGGGAAGTGGTGGC. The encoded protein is CSANRRGSGG. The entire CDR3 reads CSANRRGSGGYTF.

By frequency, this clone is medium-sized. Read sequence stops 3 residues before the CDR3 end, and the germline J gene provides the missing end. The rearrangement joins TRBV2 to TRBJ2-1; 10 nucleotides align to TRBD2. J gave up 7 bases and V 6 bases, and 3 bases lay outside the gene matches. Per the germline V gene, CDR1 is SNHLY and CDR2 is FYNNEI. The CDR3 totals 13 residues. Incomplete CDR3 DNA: TGTGCCAGCAGGGAGCGGGGGGGGAATGAG. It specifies CASRERGGNE. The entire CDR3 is CASRERGGNEQFF.

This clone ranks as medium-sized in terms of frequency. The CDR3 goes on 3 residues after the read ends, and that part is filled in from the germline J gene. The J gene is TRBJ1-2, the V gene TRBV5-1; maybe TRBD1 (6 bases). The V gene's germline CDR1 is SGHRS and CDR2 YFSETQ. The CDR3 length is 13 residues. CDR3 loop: CASSLGGRRGYTF. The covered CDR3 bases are TGCGCCAGCAGCTTAGGGGGACGGAGGGGC.

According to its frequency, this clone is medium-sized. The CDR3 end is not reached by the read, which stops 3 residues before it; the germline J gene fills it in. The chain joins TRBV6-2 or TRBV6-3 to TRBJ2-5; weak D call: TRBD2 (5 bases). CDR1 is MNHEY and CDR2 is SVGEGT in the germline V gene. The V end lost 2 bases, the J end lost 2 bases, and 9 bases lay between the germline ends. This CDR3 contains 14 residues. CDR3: CASSYGLIQETQYF. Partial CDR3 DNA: TGTGCCAGCAGTTACGGACTCATACAAGAGACC.

CDR3 amino acids: CSAVAGDWETQYF. CDR3 DNA (partial): TGCAGTGCTGTAGCGGGGGACTGGGAGACC. The J gene is TRBJ2-5, the V gene TRBV20-1, with TRBD2 matching 9 bases. The read ends 3 residues before the CDR3 terminus; that terminus is restored from the germline J gene. V lost 5 bases and J lost 5; bases outside the gene matches: 6. CDR1 DFQATT and CDR2 SNEGSKA come from the germline V gene (reference sequence). The CDR3 is made up of 13 amino acids.

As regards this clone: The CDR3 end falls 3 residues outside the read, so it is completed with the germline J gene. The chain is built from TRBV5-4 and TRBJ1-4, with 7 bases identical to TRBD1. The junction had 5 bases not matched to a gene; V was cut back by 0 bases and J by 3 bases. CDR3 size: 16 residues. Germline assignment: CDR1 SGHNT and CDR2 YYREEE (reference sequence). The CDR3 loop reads CASSLGGTVSNEKLFF. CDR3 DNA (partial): TGTGCCAGCAGCTTGGGTGGGACAGTCTCTAATGAAAAA.

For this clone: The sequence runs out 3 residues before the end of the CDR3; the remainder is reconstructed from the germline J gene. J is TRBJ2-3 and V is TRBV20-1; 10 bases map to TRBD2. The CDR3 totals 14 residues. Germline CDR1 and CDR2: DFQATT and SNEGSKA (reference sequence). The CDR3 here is CSAPATSGQETQYF. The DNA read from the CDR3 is TGCAGTGCCCCAGCGACTAGCGGGCAAGAGACG.

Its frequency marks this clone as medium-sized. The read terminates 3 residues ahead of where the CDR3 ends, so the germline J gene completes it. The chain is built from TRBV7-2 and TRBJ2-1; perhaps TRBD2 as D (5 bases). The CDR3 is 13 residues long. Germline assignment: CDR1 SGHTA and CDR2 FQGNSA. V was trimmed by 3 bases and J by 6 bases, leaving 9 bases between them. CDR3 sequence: CASSFYRGNEQFF. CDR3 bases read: TGTGCCAGCAGCTTCTATCGGGGCAATGAG.

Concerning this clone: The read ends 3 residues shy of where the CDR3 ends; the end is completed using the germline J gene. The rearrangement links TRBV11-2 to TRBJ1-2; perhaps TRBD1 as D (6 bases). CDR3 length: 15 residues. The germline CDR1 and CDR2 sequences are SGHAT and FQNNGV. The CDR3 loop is CASSLEGRGTYDYTF. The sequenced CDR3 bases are TGTGCCAGCAGCTTAGAGGGTAGGGGGACCTACGAC.

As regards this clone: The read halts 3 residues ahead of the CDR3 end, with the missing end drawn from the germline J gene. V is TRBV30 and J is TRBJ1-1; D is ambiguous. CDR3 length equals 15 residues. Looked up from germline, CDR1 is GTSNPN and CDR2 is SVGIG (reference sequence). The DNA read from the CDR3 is TGTGCCTGGGGGCCGGGTGGAATGATGCGGGAGACC. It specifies CAWGPGGMMRET. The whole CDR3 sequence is CAWGPGGMMRETAFF.

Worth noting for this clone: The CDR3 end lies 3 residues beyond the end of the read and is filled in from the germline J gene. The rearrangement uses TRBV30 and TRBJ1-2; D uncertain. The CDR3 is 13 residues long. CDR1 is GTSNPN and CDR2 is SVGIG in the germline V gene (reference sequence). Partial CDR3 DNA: TGTGCCTGGAATGTCAGGAACCGCTACGAC. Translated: CAWNVRNRYD. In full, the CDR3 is CAWNVRNRYDYTF.

The covered CDR3 bases are TGCGCCAGCAGCCGAGGACAGGGGGGATGGGATACG. Amino acid sequence: CASSRGQGGWDT. Given in full, the CDR3 is CASSRGQGGWDTQYF. V and J are TRBV4-1 and TRBJ2-3, with 10 positions matching TRBD1. The CDR3 goes on 3 residues after the read ends, and that part is filled in from the germline J gene. With 4 bases clipped from V and 6 bases from J, the junction kept 7 bases outside the gene matches. The CDR3 length is 15 residues. The germline CDR1 and CDR2 sequences are MGHRA and YSYEKL.

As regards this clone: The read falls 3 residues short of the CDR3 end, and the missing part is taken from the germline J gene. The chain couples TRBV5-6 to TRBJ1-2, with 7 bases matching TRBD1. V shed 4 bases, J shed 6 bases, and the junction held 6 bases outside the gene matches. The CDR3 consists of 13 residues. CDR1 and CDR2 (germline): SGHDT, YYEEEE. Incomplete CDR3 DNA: TGTGCCAGCAGCCTAACAGGGGTGGATGGC. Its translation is CASSLTGVDG. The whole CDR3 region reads CASSLTGVDGYTF.

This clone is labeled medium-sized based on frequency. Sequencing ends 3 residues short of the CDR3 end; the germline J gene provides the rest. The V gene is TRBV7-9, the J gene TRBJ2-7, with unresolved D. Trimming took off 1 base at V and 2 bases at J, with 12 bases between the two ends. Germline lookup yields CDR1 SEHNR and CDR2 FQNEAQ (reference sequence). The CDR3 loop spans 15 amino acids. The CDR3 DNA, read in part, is TGTGCCAGCAGCTTAGTGGGCACCTTACCCTACGAG. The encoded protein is CASSLVGTLPYE. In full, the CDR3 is CASSLVGTLPYEQYF. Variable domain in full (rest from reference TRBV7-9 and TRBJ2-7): DTGVSQNPRHKITKRGQNVTFRCDPISEHNRLYWYRQTLGQGPEFLTYFQNEAQLEKSRLLSDRFSAERPKGSFSTLEIQRTEQGDSAMYLCASSLVGTLPYEQYFGPGTRLTVT.